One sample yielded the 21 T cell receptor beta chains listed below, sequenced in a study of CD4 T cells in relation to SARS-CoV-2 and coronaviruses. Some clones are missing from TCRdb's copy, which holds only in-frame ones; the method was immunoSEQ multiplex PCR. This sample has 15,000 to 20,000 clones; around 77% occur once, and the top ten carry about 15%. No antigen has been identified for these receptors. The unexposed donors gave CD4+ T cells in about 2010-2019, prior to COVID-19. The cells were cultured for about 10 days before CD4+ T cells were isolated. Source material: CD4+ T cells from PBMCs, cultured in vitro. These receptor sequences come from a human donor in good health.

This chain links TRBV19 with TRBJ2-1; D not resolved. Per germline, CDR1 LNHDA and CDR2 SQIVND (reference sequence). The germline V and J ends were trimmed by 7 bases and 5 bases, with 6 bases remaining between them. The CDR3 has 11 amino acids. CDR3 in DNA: TGTGCCAGTACCTATAACAATGAGCAGTTCTTC. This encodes CASTYNNEQFF.

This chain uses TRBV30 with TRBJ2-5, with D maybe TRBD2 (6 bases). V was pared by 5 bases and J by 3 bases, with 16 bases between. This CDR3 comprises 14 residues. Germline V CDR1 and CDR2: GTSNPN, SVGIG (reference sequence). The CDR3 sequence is CAWGGGALEETQYF. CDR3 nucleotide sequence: TGTGCCTGGGGAGGCGGGGCACTTGAAGAGACCCAGTACTTC.

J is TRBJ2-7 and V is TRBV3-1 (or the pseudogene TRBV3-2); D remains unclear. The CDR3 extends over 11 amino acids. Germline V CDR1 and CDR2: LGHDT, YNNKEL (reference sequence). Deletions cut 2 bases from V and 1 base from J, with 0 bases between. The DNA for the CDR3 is TGTGCCAGCAGCCAATCCTACGAGCAGTACTTC. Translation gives CASSQSYEQYF.

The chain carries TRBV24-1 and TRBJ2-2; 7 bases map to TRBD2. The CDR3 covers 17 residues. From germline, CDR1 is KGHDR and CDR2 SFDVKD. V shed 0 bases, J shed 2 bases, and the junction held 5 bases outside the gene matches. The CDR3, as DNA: TGTGCCACCAGTGATTTGGGGGGGGGACCAAACACCGGGGAGCTGTTTTTT. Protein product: CATSDLGGGPNTGELFF.

The CDR3 here is CASSETLAGGYNEQFF. CDR3 nucleotide sequence: TGTGCCAGCAGTGAAACTCTAGCGGGAGGATACAATGAGCAGTTCTTC. The V and J genes are TRBV6-1 and TRBJ2-1; 11 nucleotides agree with TRBD2. Trimming took 2 bases from V and 4 from J; bases not matched to a gene: 4. This CDR3 has 16 amino acids. CDR1 and CDR2 from the germline V gene are MNHNS and SASEGT.

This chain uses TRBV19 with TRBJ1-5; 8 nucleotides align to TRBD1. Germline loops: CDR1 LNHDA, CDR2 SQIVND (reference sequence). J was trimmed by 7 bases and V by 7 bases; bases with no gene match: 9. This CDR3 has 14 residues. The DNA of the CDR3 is TGTGCCAGTACGATTACGGACAGGGTCCAGCCCCAGCATTTT. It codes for CASTITDRVQPQHF.

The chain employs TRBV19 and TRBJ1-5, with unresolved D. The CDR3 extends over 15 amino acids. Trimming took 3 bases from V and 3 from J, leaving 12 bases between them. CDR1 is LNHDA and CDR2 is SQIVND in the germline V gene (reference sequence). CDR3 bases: TGTGCCAGTAGTATCCCTGGGGTCCTCAATCAGCCCCAGCATTTT. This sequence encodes CASSIPGVLNQPQHF.

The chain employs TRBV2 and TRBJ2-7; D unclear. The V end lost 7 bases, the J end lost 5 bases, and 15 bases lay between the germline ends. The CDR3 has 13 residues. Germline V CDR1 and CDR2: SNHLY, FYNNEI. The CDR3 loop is CASIFRVENEQYF. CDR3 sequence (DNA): TGTGCCAGCATCTTCCGGGTAGAGAACGAGCAGTACTTC. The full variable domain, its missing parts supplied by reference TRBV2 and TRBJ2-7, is EPEVTQTPSHQVTQMGQEVILRCVPISNHLYFYWYRQILGQKVEFLVSFYNNEISEKSEIFDDQFSVERPDGSNFTLKIRSTKLEDSAMYFCASIFRVENEQYFGPGTRLTVT.

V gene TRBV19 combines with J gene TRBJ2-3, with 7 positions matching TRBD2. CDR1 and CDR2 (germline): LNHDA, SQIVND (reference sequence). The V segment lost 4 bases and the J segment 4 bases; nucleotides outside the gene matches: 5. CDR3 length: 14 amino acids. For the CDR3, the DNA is TGTGCCAGTAGTAGCGGGAGTGGAGCAGATACGCAGTATTTT. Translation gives CASSSGSGADTQYF. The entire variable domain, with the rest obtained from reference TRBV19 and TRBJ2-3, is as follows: DGGITQSPKYLFRKEGQNVTLSCEQNLNHDAMYWYRQDPGQGLRLIYYSQIVNDFQKGDIAEGYSVSREKKESFPLTVTSAQKNPTAFYLCASSSGSGADTQYFGPGTRLTVL.

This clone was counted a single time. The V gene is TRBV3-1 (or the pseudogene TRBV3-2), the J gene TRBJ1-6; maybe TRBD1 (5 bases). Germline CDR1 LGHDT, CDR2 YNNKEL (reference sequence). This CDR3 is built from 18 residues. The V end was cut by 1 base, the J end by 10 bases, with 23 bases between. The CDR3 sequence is CASSQAQGTVEGSSPLHF. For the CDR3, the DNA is TGTGCCAGCAGCCAAGCGCAGGGTACGGTGGAGGGGAGCTCACCCCTCCACTTT.

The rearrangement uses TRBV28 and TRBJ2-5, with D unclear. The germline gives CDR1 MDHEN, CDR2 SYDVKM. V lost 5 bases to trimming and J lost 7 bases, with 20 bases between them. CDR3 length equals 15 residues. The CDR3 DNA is TGTGCCAGCAGTGGCGCGCTCGCGGTGACACGGACCCAGTACTTC. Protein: CASSGALAVTRTQYF.

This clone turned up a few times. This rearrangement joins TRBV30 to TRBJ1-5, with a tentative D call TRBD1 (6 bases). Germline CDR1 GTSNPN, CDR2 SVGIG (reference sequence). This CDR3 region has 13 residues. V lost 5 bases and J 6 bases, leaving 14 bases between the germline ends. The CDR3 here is CAWGKEGGQPQHF. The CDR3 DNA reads TGTGCCTGGGGAAAGGAGGGGGGTCAGCCCCAGCATTTT.

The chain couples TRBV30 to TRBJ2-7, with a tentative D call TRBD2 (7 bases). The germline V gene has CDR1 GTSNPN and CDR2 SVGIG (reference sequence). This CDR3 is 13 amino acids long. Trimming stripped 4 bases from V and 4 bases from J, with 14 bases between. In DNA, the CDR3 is TGTGCCTGGATTTCGGGGGGCGGGTACGAGCAGTACTTC. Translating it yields CAWISGGGYEQYF.

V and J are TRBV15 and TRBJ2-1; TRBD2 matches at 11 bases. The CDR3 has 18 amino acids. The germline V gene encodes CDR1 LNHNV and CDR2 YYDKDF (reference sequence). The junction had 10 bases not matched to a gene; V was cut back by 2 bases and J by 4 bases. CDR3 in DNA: TGTGCCACCAGCAGATCCCTAGCGGGAGGAGTGACTTACAATGAGCAGTTCTTC. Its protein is CATSRSLAGGVTYNEQFF.

CDR3 in DNA: TGTGCCTGGAGTGTAGTAGGCAGAAACAATCAGCCCCAGCATTTT. Encoded protein: CAWSVVGRNNQPQHF. The rearrangement joins TRBV30 to TRBJ1-5; no reliable D call. V dropped 0 bases and J dropped 3 bases, with 12 bases sitting between them. CDR3 length equals 15 residues. Germline V gene lookup returns CDR1 GTSNPN and CDR2 SVGIG (reference sequence).

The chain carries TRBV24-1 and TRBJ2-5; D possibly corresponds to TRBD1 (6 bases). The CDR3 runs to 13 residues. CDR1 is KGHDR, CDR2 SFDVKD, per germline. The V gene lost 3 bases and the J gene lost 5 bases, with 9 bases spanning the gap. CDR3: CATSDVRGETQYF. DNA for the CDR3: TGTGCCACCAGTGATGTTAGGGGGGAGACCCAGTACTTC.

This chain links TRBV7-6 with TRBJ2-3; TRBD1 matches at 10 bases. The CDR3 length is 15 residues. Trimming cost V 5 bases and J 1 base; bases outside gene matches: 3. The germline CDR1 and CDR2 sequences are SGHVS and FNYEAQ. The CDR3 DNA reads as TGTGCCAGCAGCCCAGGGACAGGGGGCACAGATACGCAGTATTTT. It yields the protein CASSPGTGGTDTQYF.

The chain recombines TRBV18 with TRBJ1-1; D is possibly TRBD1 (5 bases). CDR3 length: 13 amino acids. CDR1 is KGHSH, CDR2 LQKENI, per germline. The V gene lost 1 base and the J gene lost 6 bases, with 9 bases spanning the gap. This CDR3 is CASSPQGKAEAFF. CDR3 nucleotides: TGTGCCAGCTCACCACAGGGGAAGGCTGAAGCTTTCTTT.

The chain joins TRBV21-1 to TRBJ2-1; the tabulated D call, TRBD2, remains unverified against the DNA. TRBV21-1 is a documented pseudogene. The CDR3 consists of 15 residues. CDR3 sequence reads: CASSKPDFSYNEQFF. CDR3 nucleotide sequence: TGTGCCAGCAGCAAACCGGACTTCTCCTACAATGAGCAGTTCTTC.

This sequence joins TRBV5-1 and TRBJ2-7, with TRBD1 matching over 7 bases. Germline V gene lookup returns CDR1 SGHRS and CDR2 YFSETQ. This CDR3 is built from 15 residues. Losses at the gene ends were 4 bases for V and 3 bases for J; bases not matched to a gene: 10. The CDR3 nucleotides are TGCGCCAGCAGCGAAGGGGGCAATGGGGACTACGAGCAGTACTTC. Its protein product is CASSEGGNGDYEQYF.

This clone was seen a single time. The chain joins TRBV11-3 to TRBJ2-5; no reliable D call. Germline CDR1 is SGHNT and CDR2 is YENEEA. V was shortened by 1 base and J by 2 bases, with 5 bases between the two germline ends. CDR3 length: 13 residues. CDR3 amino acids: CASSLGPQETQYF. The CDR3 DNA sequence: TGTGCCAGCAGCTTAGGCCCTCAAGAGACCCAGTACTTC.